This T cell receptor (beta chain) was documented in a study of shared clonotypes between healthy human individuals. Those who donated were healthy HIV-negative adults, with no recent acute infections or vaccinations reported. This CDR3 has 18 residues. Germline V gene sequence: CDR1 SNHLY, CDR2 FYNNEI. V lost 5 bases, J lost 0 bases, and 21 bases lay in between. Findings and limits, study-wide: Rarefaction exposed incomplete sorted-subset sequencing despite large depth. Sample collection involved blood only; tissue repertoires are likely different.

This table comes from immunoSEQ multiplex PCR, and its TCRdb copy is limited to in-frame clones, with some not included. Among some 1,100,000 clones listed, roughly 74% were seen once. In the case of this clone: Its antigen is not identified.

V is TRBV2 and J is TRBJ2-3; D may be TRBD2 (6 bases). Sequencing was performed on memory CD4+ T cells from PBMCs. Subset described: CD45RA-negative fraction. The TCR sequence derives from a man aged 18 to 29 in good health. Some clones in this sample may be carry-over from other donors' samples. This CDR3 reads CASSTTWGVAASTDTQYF. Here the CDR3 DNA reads TGTGCCAGCAGTACAACTTGGGGGGTAGCGGCTAGCACAGATACGCAGTATTTT.